The 20 T cell receptor beta chains given below trace back to one sample, sequenced in a study of OX40 agonist ivuxolimab in advanced cancers. The table came from immunoSEQ multiplex PCR; TCRdb's copy has only in-frame clones and leaves some out. In the table there are about 62,000 clones, 81% of which are singletons. Sequences were derived from CD4+ or CD8+ T cells sorted from blood, sampled in a trial of the OX40 agonist ivuxolimab. The receptors were gathered from an adult with an advanced solid tumor such as melanoma, head and neck, liver or kidney cancer.

This clone appeared once. The rearrangement uses TRBV21-1 and TRBJ1-2; TRBD1 is the table's D call, not checked against the DNA. TRBV21-1 is designated a pseudogene. CDR3 size: 13 residues. The chain's CDR3 is CASSSDSSYGYTF. CDR3 nucleotides: TGTGCCAGCAGCTCTGACAGCTCCTATGGCTACACCTTC.

The chain is built from TRBV19 and TRBJ1-2, with D tentatively TRBD1 (5 bases). The germline V gene has CDR1 LNHDA and CDR2 SQIVND (reference sequence). The V and J ends lost 6 bases and 8 bases respectively, with 13 bases between them. CDR3 length equals 12 residues. CDR3 DNA: TGTGCCAGTAGAAACTCTTGGGGCGGCTACACCTTC. The encoded protein is CASRNSWGGYTF.

This clone was seen more than once but under ten times. This chain uses TRBV7-8 with TRBJ1-6; 8 nucleotides agree with TRBD1. Germline lookup yields CDR1 SGHVS and CDR2 FQNEAQ. The V segment lost 3 bases and the J segment 0 bases; nucleotides outside the gene matches: 10. The CDR3 is 19 amino acids. CDR3 loop: CASSFDPTGGSSYNSPLHF. CDR3 DNA sequence: TGTGCCAGCAGCTTCGATCCTACAGGGGGAAGCTCCTATAATTCACCCCTCCACTTT.

The rearrangement joins TRBV7-3 to TRBJ1-6; D ambiguous. Germline loops: CDR1 SGHTA, CDR2 FQGTGA. The V and J ends lost 4 bases and 2 bases respectively, with 6 bases between them. This CDR3 spans 14 amino acids. The CDR3, as DNA: TGTGCCAGCAGCTCCAGCCCCTATAATTCACCCCTCCACTTT. It yields the protein CASSSSPYNSPLHF. Looking up the rest from reference TRBV7-3 and TRBJ1-6 gives the full variable domain: GAGVSQTPSNKVTEKGKYVELRCDPISGHTALYWYRQSLGQGPEFLIYFQGTGAADDSGLPNDRFFAVRPEGSVSTLKIQRTERGDSAVYLCASSSSPYNSPLHFGNGTRLTVT.

The chain recombines TRBV2 with TRBJ1-2, with a tentative D call TRBD1 (6 bases). CDR3 size: 13 residues. Trimming took 8 bases from V and 4 from J, leaving 14 bases between them. CDR1 is SNHLY, CDR2 FYNNEI, per germline. The CDR3 DNA reads TGTGCCAGCGCATTGGGGGCTGTCTATGGCTACACCTTC. Amino acids: CASALGAVYGYTF.

The V gene is TRBV2, the J gene TRBJ1-4; the match to TRBD1 covers 8 bases. The CDR3 is 16 residues long. The germline CDR1 and CDR2 sequences are SNHLY and FYNNEI. J lost 1 base, V lost 5 bases, and 6 bases had no gene match. The CDR3 DNA sequence: TGTGCCAGCAGTCAGCAGGGGGCAGGAACTAATGAAAAACTGTTTTTT. This translates into CASSQQGAGTNEKLFF.

The rearrangement joins TRBV30 to TRBJ2-6; D not resolved. The CDR3 is made up of 14 amino acids. Trimming pared 1 base from V and 4 bases from J, leaving 8 bases between. Germline V gene data show CDR1 as GTSNPN and CDR2 as SVGIG (reference sequence). The CDR3 sequence is CAWSAWAGANVLTF. The CDR3 bases are TGTGCCTGGAGTGCCTGGGCGGGGGCCAACGTCCTGACTTTC. The full variable domain, in which reference TRBV30 and TRBJ2-6 provide the parts outside the CDR3, is SQTIHQWPATLVQPVGSPLSLECTVEGTSNPNLYWYRQAAGRGLQLLFYSVGIGQISSEVPQNLSASRPQDRQFILSSKKLLLSDSGFYLCAWSAWAGANVLTFGAGSRLTVL.

V gene TRBV11-2 combines with J gene TRBJ2-1, with TRBD2 matching 9 bases. CDR3 size: 15 residues. The germline gives CDR1 SGHAT, CDR2 FQNNGV. The J segment lost 7 bases and the V segment lost 4 bases, leaving 8 bases of the junction unmatched. The CDR3 DNA reads TGTGCCAGCAGCTCCGGACTAGCGAAGGCGAATGAGCAGTTCTTC. It encodes CASSSGLAKANEQFF.

The rearrangement links TRBV20-1 to TRBJ1-2; no definite D call. CDR1 and CDR2 from the germline V gene are DFQATT and SNEGSKA (reference sequence). CDR3 length equals 11 residues. The CDR3 sequence: CGQKANYGYTF. The CDR3 DNA sequence: TGCGGGCAGAAGGCTAACTATGGCTACACCTTC.

This chain links TRBV7-2 with TRBJ2-5; 10 bases line up with TRBD2. CDR3 length: 13 amino acids. The V and J ends lost 5 bases and 11 bases, in that order; junction bases with no gene match: 8. The germline V gene has CDR1 SGHTA and CDR2 FQGNSA. The CDR3 here is CASSQRTSGAQYF. The DNA of the CDR3 is TGTGCCAGCAGCCAACGGACTAGCGGAGCGCAGTACTTC.

The chain links TRBV27 to TRBJ1-1; 8 positions match TRBD1. V lost 4 bases, J lost 10 bases, and 5 bases stayed unmatched. The CDR3 has 12 amino acids. Per the germline V gene, CDR1 is MNHEY and CDR2 is SMNVEV (reference sequence). The CDR3 region has the DNA TGTGCCAGCAGTTCCTCCGGGACAGGAGCTTTCTTT. This codes for CASSSSGTGAFF.

The J gene is TRBJ2-7, the V gene TRBV5-1, with D unresolved. V was clipped by 0 bases and J by 6 bases, with 25 bases between them. CDR1 is SGHRS and CDR2 is YFSETQ in the germline V gene. The CDR3 has 18 amino acids. This CDR3 reads CASSLGLNRGRRAFEQYF. The CDR3 DNA sequence: TGCGCCAGCAGCTTGGGTTTAAACCGAGGCAGAAGGGCTTTCGAGCAGTACTTC.

V usage is TRBV11-1 and J usage is TRBJ1-1, with a tentative D call TRBD1 (6 bases). The CDR3 extends over 14 amino acids. CDR1 is SGHAT and CDR2 is FQDESV in the germline V gene (reference sequence). Deletions cut 5 bases from V and 1 base from J, with 11 bases between. The CDR3 is CASSLGQTNTEAFF. CDR3 sequence (DNA): TGTGCCAGCAGCCTAGGACAGACGAACACTGAAGCTTTCTTT.

V usage is TRBV4-2 and J usage is TRBJ2-7; maybe TRBD2 (6 bases). Germline loops: CDR1 LGHNA, CDR2 YNFKEQ. This CDR3 contains 15 residues. The ends were cut back, 1 base at V and 3 bases at J, with 13 bases in the middle. CDR3 region: CASSQGPEGVYEQYF. The CDR3, as DNA: TGTGCCAGCAGCCAAGGGCCGGAGGGTGTCTACGAGCAGTACTTC.

The V gene is TRBV4-2, the J gene TRBJ2-3, with D possibly being TRBD1 or TRBD2 (6 bases each). Germline V gene sequence: CDR1 LGHNA, CDR2 YNFKEQ. This CDR3 has 15 residues. The V gene lost 1 base and the J gene lost 6 bases, with 14 bases spanning the gap. The CDR3 is CASSQGWGAGDTQYF. CDR3 bases: TGTGCCAGCAGCCAAGGATGGGGGGCAGGGGATACGCAGTATTTT.

J is TRBJ2-7 and V is TRBV18, with D possibly being TRBD2 (6 bases). Looked up from germline, CDR1 is KGHSH and CDR2 is LQKENI. Trimming stripped 6 bases from V and 3 bases from J, with 12 bases between. The CDR3 runs 13 residues. CDR3 sequence (DNA): TGTGCCAGCTCCACGTCGGGGGACTACGAGCAGTACTTC. It specifies CASSTSGDYEQYF.

This clone was seen only once. The chain recombines TRBV18 with TRBJ2-2, with D uncertain. The CDR3 has 13 residues. V was shortened by 9 bases and J by 0 bases, with 8 bases between the two germline ends. From germline, CDR1 is KGHSH and CDR2 LQKENI. CDR3 residues: CASSPSNTGELFF. Written as DNA, the CDR3 is TGTGCCAGTTCCCCCTCGAACACCGGGGAGCTGTTTTTT.

This chain links TRBV6-5 with TRBJ1-3; D gene uncertain. Trimming took 6 bases from V and 0 from J, leaving 9 bases between them. CDR3 size: 14 residues. Germline V gives CDR1 MNHEY, CDR2 SVGAGI. This chain's CDR3 is CASSISSSGNTIYF. In nucleotides, the CDR3 is TGTGCCAGCAGCATTTCTAGCTCTGGAAACACCATATATTTT.

The chain uses TRBV27 and TRBJ1-2, with a tentative D call TRBD1 (6 bases). Germline V gene data show CDR1 as MNHEY and CDR2 as SMNVEV (reference sequence). The CDR3 covers 18 residues. V gave up 2 bases and J gave up 4 bases, with 23 bases separating them. The DNA for the CDR3 is TGTGCCAGCAGTTTAATCCAGGGGCGAGGGGGTCGAGTCTATGGCTACACCTTC. Translating gives CASSLIQGRGGRVYGYTF.

The chain couples TRBV11-2 to TRBJ2-2, with 12 bases aligning to TRBD2. Germline values: CDR1 SGHAT, CDR2 FQNNGV. J lost 3 bases, V lost 1 base, and 6 bases had no gene match. The CDR3 spans 18 residues. The CDR3 reads CASSLVGTSGSYTGELFF. The CDR3 nucleotides are TGTGCCAGCAGCTTAGTCGGGACTAGCGGGTCATACACCGGGGAGCTGTTTTTT.